This T cell receptor (beta chain) appears in the sequencing data of a study of early T cells in non-severe SARS-CoV-2 infection (dated by TCRdb to about 2021). Study-level background: Bulk RNA from unsorted whole blood was used for TCR sequencing, so alpha and beta chains could not be paired. What the authors observed across the whole study: VDJdb matching was skewed toward anti-spike CD8 responses and likely underestimated virus-specific expansions by missing private and CD4 specificities.

The study was a case-control design nested within a healthcare worker cohort in London, UK, with weekly nasopharyngeal swab PCR tests and blood sampling. Healthcare workers were recruited between 23 and 31 March 2020, during the week of the UK lockdown, and were followed weekly for up to roughly 15 weeks. Library generation was performed with 5' RACE. The sequencer listed for this sample is NextSeq 500. To correct for sequencing error and PCR bias, the TCR library protocol tagged individual cDNA molecules with unique molecular identifiers. Sequencing covered both TCR alpha and beta chains, and within each sample the abundances of alpha and beta sequences were tightly co-correlated. As for how the authors treated the data: Decombinator V4 was used to annotate the V gene, J gene and CDR3 of the TCR sequences. Expanded TCRs were defined as changing significantly between any two time points under a Poisson model with p below 0.0001. Abundances of TCRs were expressed as counts per million after normalisation to the total number of TCRs sequenced in each sample. MAIT TCRs were defined by TRAV1-2 paired with TRAJ12, TRAJ20 or TRAJ33, and iNKT TCRs by TRAV10 paired with TRAJ18. VDJdb, accessed 1 November 2021, was searched for CMV, EBV and SARS-CoV-2 annotated TCRs, with TCRs annotated for multiple antigens excluded. TCRdb's own reprocessing of the public reads used fastp at Q25 and MiXCR and kept productive beta chains. Every CDR3 protein is listed once, alongside the most common genes and DNA of its rows. The V and J calls come from TCRdb's annotation, not from the publication. A total of some 40,000 distinct CDR3 sequences appear in this sample, 4.5% to 7% of them only once. The ten largest clonotypes hold 3.5% to 4.5% of the sample.

V gives up 3 bases and J gives up 0 bases, and the segment between their germline ends measures 9 bases. Measured from the cysteine to the phenylalanine, the CDR3 is 15 residues long. The only DNA kept is the CDR3, 45 bases in frame from the first base. The germline V gene (reference sequence) specifies SEHNR as CDR1 and FQNEAQ as CDR2. This clonotype has a count of ten or more. No antigen is known for it. Base qualities are not provided; no much larger clone lies one nucleotide away. This receptor was obtained from an adult who was a healthcare worker with PCR-confirmed SARS-CoV-2 infection or an uninfected control (not recorded which). This specimen was whole blood, taken at baseline. The chain uses TRBV7-9 and TRBJ2-1, with the D gene not confidently named. The CDR3 in this case is CASSFTDSSYNEQFF. In nucleotide form, the sequence is TGTGCCAGCAGCTTCACTGACTCCTCCTACAATGAGCAGTTCTTC.